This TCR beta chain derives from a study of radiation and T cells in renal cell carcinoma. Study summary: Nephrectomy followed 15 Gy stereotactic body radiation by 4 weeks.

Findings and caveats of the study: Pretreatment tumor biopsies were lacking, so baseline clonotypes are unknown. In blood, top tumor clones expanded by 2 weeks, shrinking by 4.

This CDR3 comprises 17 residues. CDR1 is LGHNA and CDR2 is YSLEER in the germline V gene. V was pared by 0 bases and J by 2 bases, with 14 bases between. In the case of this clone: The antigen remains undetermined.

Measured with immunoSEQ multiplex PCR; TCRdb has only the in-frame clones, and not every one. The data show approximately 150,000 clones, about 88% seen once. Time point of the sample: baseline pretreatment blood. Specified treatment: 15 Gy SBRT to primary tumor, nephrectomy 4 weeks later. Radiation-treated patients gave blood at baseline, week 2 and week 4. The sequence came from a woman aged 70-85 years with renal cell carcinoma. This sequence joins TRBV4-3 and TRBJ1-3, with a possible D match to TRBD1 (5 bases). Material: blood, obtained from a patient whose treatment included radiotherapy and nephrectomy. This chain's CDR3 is CASSQDRGGGPGNTIYF. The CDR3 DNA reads TGCGCCAGCAGCCAAGATCGCGGGGGGGGACCTGGAAACACCATATATTTT.